These T cell receptor beta chains were read from a single sample in a study of T cells in localized non-small cell lung cancer. Sequencing was performed with immunoSEQ multiplex PCR; in TCRdb, only in-frame clones are kept and a portion is missing. The data contain 1,500 to 2,000 clones, roughly 20% of them singletons. Material: lung tumor tissue, obtained before any cancer treatment. Receptor source: a male donor aged 60 or over with stage II lung adenocarcinoma. The CDR3 runs from the conserved cysteine through the conserved F or W. D genes are given only for firm matches. A row's size may be missing; if present it is once, few, many or a size class.

V gene	CDR3 length	J gene	D gene	clone size	CDR3 protein	CDR3 DNA
TRBV25-1	16	TRBJ2-1	NA	NA	CASSGLVRGTYNEQFF	TGTGCCAGCAGTGGGCTTGTCAGGGGCACCTACAATGAGCAGTTCTTC
TRBV19	14	TRBJ2-3	NA	NA	CASSIAAGTDTQYF	TGTGCCAGTAGTATAGCAGCAGGGACAGATACGCAGTATTTT
TRBV6-8	16	TRBJ1-5	NA	few	CASSPSFTGGNQPQHF	TGTGCCAGCAGCCCCTCTTTTACCGGGGGCAATCAGCCCCAGCATTTT
TRBV9	13	TRBJ2-3	NA	medium-sized	CASSRNREDTQYF	TGTGCCAGCAGCCGAAACAGGGAAGATACGCAGTATTTT
TRBV29-1	13	TRBJ1-5	NA	NA	CSPSGSSNQPQHF	TGCAGCCCTTCCGGGAGTAGCAATCAGCCCCAGCATTTT
TRBV11-3	18	TRBJ1-1	TRBD1	few	CASSFNRDRGMSYTEAFF	TGTGCCAGCAGCTTTAACCGGGACAGGGGTATGTCCTACACTGAAGCTTTCTTT
TRBV11-3	14	TRBJ1-6	TRBD1	few	CASSPGQGPSPLHF	TGTGCCAGCAGCCCGGGACAGGGACCATCACCCCTCCACTTT
TRBV19	14	TRBJ2-3	NA	NA	CASSTQGSTDTQYF	TGTGCCAGTAGTACCCAGGGGAGCACAGATACGCAGTATTTT
TRBV11-3	15	TRBJ2-5	NA	few	CASSVRSVGQETQYF	TGTGCCAGCAGCGTCCGGTCAGTGGGACAAGAGACCCAGTACTTC
TRBV23-1	15	TRBJ2-3	NA	few	CASSQSRGSADTQYF	TGCGCCAGCAGTCAATCTAGGGGGAGTGCAGATACGCAGTATTTT
TRBV11-3	16	TRBJ2-1	TRBD2	medium-sized	CASSYQTSGLVDEQFF	TGTGCCAGCAGCTACCAGACTAGCGGGCTTGTCGATGAGCAGTTCTTC
TRBV6-1	12	TRBJ1-5	NA	NA	CASSEVGQPQHF	TGTGCCAGCAGTGAAGTGGGACAGCCCCAGCATTTT
TRBV5-1	15	TRBJ1-3	TRBD1	NA	CASSSWDSSGNTIYF	TGCGCCAGCAGCTCGTGGGACAGTTCTGGAAACACCATATATTTT
TRBV30	13	TRBJ1-2	NA	few	CASPILEGYGYTF	TGTGCCTCCCCAATCTTGGAGGGCTATGGCTACACCTTC
TRBV6-8	17	TRBJ1-5	NA	medium-sized	CASTTDGGGSSNQPQHF	TGTGCCAGCACTACAGACGGGGGGGGGAGTAGCAATCAGCCCCAGCATTTT
TRBV28	16	TRBJ2-2	TRBD2	NA	CASSSGTSVGSGELFF	TGTGCCAGCAGTTCCGGGACTAGCGTCGGTTCCGGGGAGCTGTTTTTT
TRBV14	15	TRBJ1-2	TRBD1	NA	CASSQIGTGGLGYTF	TGTGCCAGCAGTCAAATCGGGACAGGGGGACTTGGCTACACCTTC
TRBV11-3	15	TRBJ1-2	NA	NA	CASSPSGGERYGYTF	TGTGCCAGCAGCCCATCCGGGGGGGAGCGCTATGGCTACACCTTC
TRBV9	16	TRBJ2-7	TRBD2	medium-sized	CASSPGSGLAGDEQYF	TGTGCCAGCAGCCCAGGATCGGGACTAGCGGGGGACGAGCAGTACTTC
TRBV15	14	TRBJ2-2	NA	NA	CATSRERRGGELFF	TGTGCCACCAGCAGAGAAAGGCGTGGCGGGGAGCTGTTTTTT
TRBV9	15	TRBJ1-1	NA	few	CASSQRTAGYTEAFF	TGTGCCAGCAGTCAGAGGACAGCTGGGTACACTGAAGCTTTCTTT
TRBV6-8	14	TRBJ2-1	NA	few	CASSDDVGRGEQFF	TGTGCCAGCAGTGACGACGTGGGTCGGGGTGAGCAGTTCTTC
TRBV19	13	TRBJ2-5	TRBD1	few	CASSTTGEETQYF	TGTGCCAGTAGTACGACAGGGGAAGAGACCCAGTACTTC
TRBV5-1	14	TRBJ2-3	NA	few	CASSFSAGPDTQYF	TGCGCCAGCAGCTTTTCGGCGGGGCCAGATACGCAGTATTTT
TRBV30	14	TRBJ1-6	TRBD1	NA	CAWSVTGGNSPLHF	TGTGCCTGGAGTGTTACAGGGGGTAATTCACCCCTCCACTTT
TRBV6-8	14	TRBJ2-4	NA	large	CASSPRQGGPIQYF	TGTGCCAGCAGTCCCAGGCAGGGAGGCCCTATTCAGTACTTC
TRBV6-8	13	TRBJ2-7	NA	NA	CASRRDNSYEQYF	TGTGCCAGCAGAAGGGACAACTCCTACGAGCAGTACTTC
TRBV18	20	TRBJ2-7	TRBD2	once	CASSSSPGGRSRIGAYEQYF	TGTGCCAGCTCATCATCACCGGGGGGAAGGTCCCGAATCGGGGCCTACGAGCAGTACTTC
TRBV5-1	16	TRBJ2-1	TRBD2	once	CASSPTATSVSGEQFF	TGCGCCAGCAGCCCTACAGCGACTAGCGTCTCCGGTGAGCAGTTCTTC
TRBV4-1	19	TRBJ2-7	NA	medium-sized	CASSQEPPEGGGRAYEQYF	TGCGCCAGCAGCCAAGAGCCCCCGGAGGGCGGGGGCCGTGCCTACGAGCAGTACTTC
TRBV18	12	TRBJ2-3	NA	NA	CASSQGEDTQYF	TGTGCCAGCTCACAGGGGGAGGATACGCAGTATTTT
TRBV9	15	TRBJ2-1	TRBD2	few	CASSVASGGYNEQFF	TGTGCCAGCAGCGTAGCTAGCGGGGGTTACAATGAGCAGTTCTTC
TRBV11-3	14	TRBJ2-6	NA	NA	CASSLGSGANVLTF	TGTGCCAGCAGCTTAGGATCTGGGGCCAACGTCCTGACTTTC
TRBV4-1	17	TRBJ1-3	NA	NA	CASSQDLGSSSGNTIYF	TGCGCCAGCAGCCAAGATCTCGGCAGTTCCTCTGGAAACACCATATATTTT
TRBV18	12	TRBJ2-5	NA	NA	CASSPKGETQYF	TGTGCCAGCTCACCAAAGGGGGAGACCCAGTACTTC
TRBV29-1	14	TRBJ2-6	TRBD1	NA	CSASGGSGANVLTF	TGCAGCGCCTCAGGGGGCTCTGGGGCCAACGTCCTGACTTTC
TRBV5-1	16	TRBJ1-3	TRBD1	NA	CASSEAGTASGNTIYF	TGCGCCAGCAGCGAGGCCGGGACAGCCTCTGGAAACACCATATATTTT